This TCR beta chain was retrieved from a study of regulatory T cells in long-lasting Graves disease. Study-wide results and caveats: Those with persistent Graves' had less TCR diversity than newly diagnosed patients.

Construction of the TCR beta libraries employed iRepertoire HTBI primers in conjunction with Arm-PCR of CDR3 regions. TCRdb re-derived calls from the multiplex PCR reads in MiXCR, one entry per CDR3 protein. The sample includes 350,000 to 400,000 distinct CDR3 sequences, around 15% of them seen just once. With V trimmed by 1 base and J by 1 base, 4 bases remained unmatched. Germline values: CDR1 SGHTA, CDR2 FQGTGA. This CDR3 is 15 amino acids long. The time point is: newly diagnosed GD, antithyroid drugs for less than 3 months. TCR sequences were obtained from RNA taken from PBMCs. A remark on this clonotype: What it binds is unknown.

The same sample was also studied in work on T cells in Graves' hyperthyroidism and ophthalmopathy. That paper states: Stable Graves' hyperthyroidism denoted no ophthalmopathy progression over 18 months. The TCR CDR3 first-round RT-PCR relied on the HTBI primer set.

The V gene is TRBV7-3, the J gene TRBJ2-7; TRBD2 agrees at 7 bases. The sequencing used peripheral blood mononuclear cells (PBMCs), collected at new diagnosis, from a patient treated with antithyroid drugs. This receptor was identified in a woman younger than 30 with Graves disease. The CDR3 loop reads CASSLMGAGSYEQYF. Written as DNA, the CDR3 is TGTGCCAGCAGCTTAATGGGAGCGGGGTCCTACGAGCAGTACTTC.